This T cell receptor (beta chain) appears in the sequencing data of a study of technical replicates of blood from a handful of donors. The trim removed 7 bases at V and 3 bases at J, leaving 10 bases unmatched. The CDR3 has 15 amino acids. Looked up from germline, CDR1 is MDHEN and CDR2 is SYDVKM. The assay was immunoSEQ multiplex PCR, and TCRdb's table has in-frame clones only and misses some. The data hold around 80,000 clones, with 90% to 95% observed a single time. This chain links TRBV28 with TRBJ2-7, with 9 nucleotides matching TRBD1. Sequencing was performed on T cells isolated from PBMCs. The sequence was collected from a human donor in good health. The CDR3 here is CASTLSGQGHYEQYF. Here the CDR3 DNA reads TGTGCCAGCACTCTCTCGGGACAGGGACACTACGAGCAGTACTTC. Variable domain in full (rest from reference TRBV28 and TRBJ2-7): DVKVTQSSRYLVKRTGEKVFLECVQDMDHENMFWYRQDPGLGLRLIYFSYDVKMKEKGDIPEGYSVSREKKERFSLILESASTNQTSMYLCASTLSGQGHYEQYFGPGTRLTVT.